The entry below describes one TCR beta chain. The data belong to a study of shared T cell receptors in the human thymus. With 6 bases removed from V and 5 bases from J, the gap between germline ends came to 11 bases. Germline CDR1 MDHEN, CDR2 SYDVKM. The CDR3 runs 13 residues. TCRdb keeps only in-frame clones here, not all; method: immunoSEQ multiplex PCR. Among about 540,000 clones listed, around three quarters were seen once. This sample also appeared in a second study, on human thymus T cells. That source reports: Healthy Finnish infants undergoing corrective surgery for congenital heart defects were used as donors. The thymus tissue came from resections taken during corrective heart surgery. Gene usage for V and J segments appeared biased in thymic and blood repertoires. Thymic repertoires from unrelated individuals overlapped highly, related research reported.

The sequence came from a boy under two years old with a congenital heart defect. The sequenced sample was thymocytes. V gene TRBV28 combines with J gene TRBJ2-1; D remains ambiguous. CDR3 region: CASSLWADNEQFF. In nucleotides, the CDR3 is TGTGCCAGCAGCCTGTGGGCCGACAATGAGCAGTTCTTC. Variable domain in full (rest from reference TRBV28 and TRBJ2-1): DVKVTQSSRYLVKRTGEKVFLECVQDMDHENMFWYRQDPGLGLRLIYFSYDVKMKEKGDIPEGYSVSREKKERFSLILESASTNQTSMYLCASSLWADNEQFFGPGTRLTVL.